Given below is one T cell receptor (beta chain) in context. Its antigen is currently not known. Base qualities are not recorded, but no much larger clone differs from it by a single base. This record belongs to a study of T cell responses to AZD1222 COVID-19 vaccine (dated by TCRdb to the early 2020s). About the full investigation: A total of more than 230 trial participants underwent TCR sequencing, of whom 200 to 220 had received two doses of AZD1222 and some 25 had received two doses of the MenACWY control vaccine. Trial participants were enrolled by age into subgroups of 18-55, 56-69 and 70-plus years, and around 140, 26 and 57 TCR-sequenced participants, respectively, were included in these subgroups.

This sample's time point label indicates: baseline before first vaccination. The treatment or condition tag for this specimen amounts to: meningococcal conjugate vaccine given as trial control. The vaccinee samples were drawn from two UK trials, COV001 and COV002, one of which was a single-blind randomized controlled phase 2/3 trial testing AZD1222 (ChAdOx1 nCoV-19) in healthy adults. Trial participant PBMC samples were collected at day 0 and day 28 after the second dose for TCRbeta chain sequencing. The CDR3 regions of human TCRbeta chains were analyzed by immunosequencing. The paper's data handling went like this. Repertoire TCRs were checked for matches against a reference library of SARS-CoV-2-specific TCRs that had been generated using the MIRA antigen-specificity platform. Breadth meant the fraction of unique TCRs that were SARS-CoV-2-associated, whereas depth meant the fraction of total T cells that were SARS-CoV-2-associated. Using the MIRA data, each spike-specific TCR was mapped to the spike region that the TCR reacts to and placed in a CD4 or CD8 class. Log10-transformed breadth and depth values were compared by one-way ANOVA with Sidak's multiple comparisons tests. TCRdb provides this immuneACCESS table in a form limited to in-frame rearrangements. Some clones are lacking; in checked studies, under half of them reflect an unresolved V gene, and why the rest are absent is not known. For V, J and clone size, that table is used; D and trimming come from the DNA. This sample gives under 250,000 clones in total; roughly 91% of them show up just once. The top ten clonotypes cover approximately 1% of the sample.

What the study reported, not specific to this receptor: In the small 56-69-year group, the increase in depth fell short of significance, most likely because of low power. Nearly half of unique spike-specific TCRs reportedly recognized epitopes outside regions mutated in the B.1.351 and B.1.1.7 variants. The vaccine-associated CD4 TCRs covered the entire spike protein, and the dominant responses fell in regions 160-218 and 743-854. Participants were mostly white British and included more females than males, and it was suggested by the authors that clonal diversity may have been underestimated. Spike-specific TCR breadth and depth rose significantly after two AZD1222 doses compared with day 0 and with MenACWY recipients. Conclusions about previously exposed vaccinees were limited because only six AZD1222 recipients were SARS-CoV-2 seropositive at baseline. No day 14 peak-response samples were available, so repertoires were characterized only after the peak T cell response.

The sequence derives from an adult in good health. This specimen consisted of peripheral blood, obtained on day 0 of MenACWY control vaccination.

The sequence in DNA is TGTGCCAGCAGCGTCGATAGCGGGGGCCCCGACAATGAGCAGTTCTTC. The resulting protein is CASSVDSGGPDNEQFF. This receptor chain uses TRBV9 and TRBJ2-1; 9 bases in between match TRBD2. Germline trimming amounts to 2 bases on V and 5 bases on J, with 8 as the count of junction bases outside the gene matches. For CDR1 and CDR2, the germline V gene lists SGDLS and YYNGEE. The CDR3 runs 16 amino acids, cysteine and phenylalanine included. Left in the record is the CDR3 DNA by itself, 48 bases read in frame from the first base.